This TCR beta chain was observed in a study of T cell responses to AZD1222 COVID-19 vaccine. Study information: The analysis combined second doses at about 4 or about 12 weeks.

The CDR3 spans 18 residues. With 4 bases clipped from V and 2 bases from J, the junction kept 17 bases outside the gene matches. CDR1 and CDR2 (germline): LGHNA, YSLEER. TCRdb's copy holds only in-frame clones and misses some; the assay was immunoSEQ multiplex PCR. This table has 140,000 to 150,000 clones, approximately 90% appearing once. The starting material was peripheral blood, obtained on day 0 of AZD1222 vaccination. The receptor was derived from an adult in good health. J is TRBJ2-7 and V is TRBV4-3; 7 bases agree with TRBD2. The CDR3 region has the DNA TGCGCCAGCAGCCGTGCCCTCTCATCAGCGGGAACTCCCTACGAGCAGTACTTC. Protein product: CASSRALSSAGTPYEQYF.